The 21 T cell receptor beta chains below were found in one sample sequenced in a study of T cells during gluten challenge in celiac disease. Lineage-negative, tetramer-binding CD3+ CD4+ cells lacking CD45RA and CD62L but expressing integrin beta7 were gated. Three nested PCRs with multiplexed primers covering all TRA and TRB V genes amplified paired chains. Via MiXCR, TCRdb re-called the single-cell sequencing reads, giving one row per CDR3 protein. Of 550 to 700 distinct CDR3 sequences listed, under 50% were seen once; the top ten hold under 40%. The source was gluten-specific CD4+ T cells sorted from blood using tetramers, collected at baseline or on day 6, 14 or 28 of gluten challenge (not recorded which). Receptors originate from a female donor with celiac disease.

The chain has TRBV19 and TRBJ2-7; weak D call: TRBD1 (6 bases). The CDR3 sequence is 14 residues long. Looked up from germline, CDR1 is LNHDA and CDR2 is SQIVND (reference sequence). The V gene lost 6 bases and the J gene lost 5 bases, with 17 bases spanning the gap. The CDR3, as DNA: TGTGCCAGTAGACCCATGGGGACAAACAACGAGCAGTACTTC. This codes for CASRPMGTNNEQYF.

The V and J genes are TRBV10-3 and TRBJ1-5; D uncertain. Germline CDR1 is ENHRY and CDR2 is SYGVKD. Trimming removed 5 bases from V and 0 bases from J, with 8 bases in between. The CDR3 totals 14 residues. The CDR3 DNA reads as TGTGCCATCAGTTCTGACGGTAGCAATCAGCCCCAGCATTTT. The encoded protein is CAISSDGSNQPQHF.

This clonotype was seen a handful of times. This chain links TRBV12-3 or TRBV12-4 with TRBJ1-5; D unresolved. V shed 0 bases and J shed 4 bases, with 7 bases lying between them. The length of the CDR3 is 14 residues. CDR3 coding DNA: TGTGCCAGCAGTTTAGCTGGGCGTAATCAGCCCCAGCATTTT. It yields the protein CASSLAGRNQPQHF.

In its sample, this clonotype ranks as medium-sized. J is TRBJ1-1 and V is TRBV12-3 or TRBV12-4; D call uncertain. Trimming removed 8 bases at V and 0 bases at J, with 10 bases between. This CDR3 is 13 amino acids long. The DNA of the CDR3 is TGTGCCAGCGGAATTGGGGTGAACACTGAAGCTTTCTTT. Its translation: CASGIGVNTEAFF.

V gene TRBV20-1 combines with J gene TRBJ1-3; D is uncertain. This CDR3 contains 13 residues. Deletions cut 5 bases from V and 0 bases from J, with 8 bases between. CDR1 and CDR2 (germline): DFQATT, SNEGSKA (reference sequence). The CDR3 loop reads CSAFVYSGNTIYF. CDR3 nucleotides: TGCAGTGCTTTTGTCTACTCTGGAAACACCATATATTTT.

The table lists this clonotype with a few counts. The chain employs TRBV6-2 or TRBV6-3 and TRBJ1-5, with 8 positions matching TRBD1. CDR1 MNHEY and CDR2 SVGEGT come from the germline V gene. The junction had 2 bases not matched to a gene; V was cut back by 6 bases and J by 1 base. CDR3 length equals 14 residues. CDR3 in amino acids: CASRQGASNQPQHF. The CDR3 bases are TGTGCCAGCAGGCAGGGGGCGAGCAATCAGCCCCAGCATTTT.

This chain links TRBV11-2 with TRBJ1-1; D may be TRBD1 (5 bases). V lost 4 bases and J 9 bases, leaving 12 bases between the germline ends. CDR1 SGHAT and CDR2 FQNNGV come from the germline V gene. This CDR3 comprises 12 residues. CDR3 sequence: CASSYGGDKAFF. DNA of the CDR3: TGTGCCAGCAGCTACGGGGGGGATAAAGCTTTCTTT.

V usage is TRBV6-6 and J usage is TRBJ2-1; D remains unclear. The CDR3 spans 16 residues. With 4 bases removed from V and 5 bases from J, the gap between germline ends came to 18 bases. CDR1 MNHNY and CDR2 SVGAGI come from the germline V gene (reference sequence). CDR3 sequence reads: CASSSPAIPRDNEQFF. In DNA form, the CDR3 reads TGTGCCAGCAGTTCTCCGGCCATCCCCCGGGACAATGAGCAGTTCTTC.

The CDR3 loop is CASSSSGGSYEQYF. The CDR3, as DNA: TGTGCCAGCAGCTCTAGCGGGGGATCCTACGAGCAGTACTTC. The chain couples TRBV7-2 to TRBJ2-7; the match to TRBD2 covers 10 bases. Germline trimming cut 4 bases from V and 1 base from J; bases unmatched to any gene: 1. The CDR3 length is 14 residues. Looked up from germline, CDR1 is SGHTA and CDR2 is FQGNSA.

The V gene is TRBV10-3, the J gene TRBJ2-7; 8 nucleotides align to TRBD2. Trimming at V came to 0 bases and at J to 4 bases, leaving 8 bases not matched to a gene. This CDR3 is built from 16 residues. Germline V gene lookup returns CDR1 ENHRY and CDR2 SYGVKD. CDR3 coding DNA: TGTGCCATCAGTGAGTCGGTAGTAGCGGGGCTGTACGAGCAGTACTTC. Protein product: CAISESVVAGLYEQYF.

This clonotype has only one observation. The genes are TRBV5-1 and TRBJ2-1, with a tentative D call TRBD2 (6 bases). The germline V and J ends were trimmed by 0 bases and 3 bases, with 19 bases remaining between them. Germline assignment: CDR1 SGHRS and CDR2 YFSETQ. The CDR3 has 18 residues. The CDR3 protein is CASSLAVGRERFYNEQFF. The CDR3 DNA reads as TGCGCCAGCAGCTTGGCGGTAGGCCGGGAGAGGTTCTACAATGAGCAGTTCTTC. Based on the CDR3 plus reference TRBV5-1 and TRBJ2-1, the full variable domain is KAGVTQTPRYLIKTRGQQVTLSCSPISGHRSVSWYQQTPGQGLQFLFEYFSETQRNKGNFPGRFSGRQFSNSRSEMNVSTLELGDSALYLCASSLAVGRERFYNEQFFGPGTRLTVL.

This chain connects TRBV7-2 to TRBJ1-2, with unresolved D. Trimming cost V 4 bases and J 9 bases, with 12 bases left between them. CDR1 SGHTA and CDR2 FQGNSA come from the germline V gene. CDR3 length equals 12 residues. The CDR3 loop is CASSSDWSSYTF. The CDR3 region has the DNA TGTGCCAGCAGCTCGGACTGGTCGAGCTACACCTTC.

This clonotype has a handful of counts. The genes are TRBV28 and TRBJ1-2; tentatively, D is TRBD1 (6 bases). The CDR3 is 14 residues long. V dropped 6 bases and J dropped 1 base, with 12 bases sitting between them. Germline lookup yields CDR1 MDHEN and CDR2 SYDVKM. The CDR3 loop reads CASRGAPVNYGYTF. CDR3 nucleotides: TGTGCCAGCAGGGGGGCGCCGGTTAACTATGGCTACACCTTC.

This chain joins TRBV13 and TRBJ2-1; TRBD1 is a possible D gene (5 bases). The CDR3 is made up of 13 amino acids. Germline CDR1 PRHDT, CDR2 FYEKMQ (reference sequence). Trimming left V 0 bases short and J 10 bases short, with 10 bases between. CDR3 region: CASSLGPPGEQFF. CDR3 in DNA: TGTGCCAGCAGCTTAGGTCCCCCAGGGGAGCAGTTCTTC.

CDR3 in amino acids: CASSFTEQYF. Here the CDR3 DNA reads TGTGCCAGCAGTTTTACCGAGCAGTACTTC. The J gene is TRBJ2-7, the V gene TRBV28; the D is unclear. Germline V gene lookup returns CDR1 MDHEN and CDR2 SYDVKM. The V end was cut by 3 bases, the J end by 6 bases, with 3 bases between. This CDR3 spans 10 amino acids. Looking up the rest from reference TRBV28 and TRBJ2-7 gives the full variable domain: DVKVTQSSRYLVKRTGEKVFLECVQDMDHENMFWYRQDPGLGLRLIYFSYDVKMKEKGDIPEGYSVSREKKERFSLILESASTNQTSMYLCASSFTEQYFGPGTRLTVT.

V usage is TRBV7-2 and J usage is TRBJ2-2, with TRBD2 matching 8 bases. The CDR3 spans 15 residues. In germline, CDR1 is SGHTA, CDR2 FQGNSA. V lost 6 bases to trimming and J lost 3 bases; unmatched junction nucleotides: 6. CDR3 nucleotide sequence: TGTGCCAGCAGGTTCCCGGGGGGGGACACCGGGGAGCTGTTTTTT. This gives the protein CASRFPGGDTGELFF.

The chain couples TRBV13 to TRBJ1-2, with D possibly matching TRBD1 (5 bases). CDR1 and CDR2 (germline): PRHDT, FYEKMQ (reference sequence). The CDR3 extends over 16 amino acids. Between the trimmed V and J ends, which lost 6 bases and 0 bases, there was a span of 17 bases. DNA for the CDR3: TGTGCCAGCAGTCGGTTTATGGGGGGTTCTAACTATGGCTACACCTTC. Amino acids: CASSRFMGGSNYGYTF. The whole variable domain, filled in from reference TRBV13 and TRBJ1-2, reads AAGVIQSPRHLIKEKRETATLKCYPIPRHDTVYWYQQGPGQDPQFLISFYEKMQSDKGSIPDRFSAQQFSDYHSELNMSSLELGDSALYFCASSRFMGGSNYGYTFGSGTRLTVV.

The gene calls are TRBV10-3 and TRBJ2-7, with D unresolved. The V end lost 3 bases, the J end lost 2 bases, and 11 bases lay between the germline ends. CDR3 length: 14 amino acids. CDR1 and CDR2 from the germline V gene are ENHRY and SYGVKD. This CDR3 reads CAISDRAAPYEQYF. The CDR3 nucleotides are TGTGCCATCAGTGATAGGGCGGCTCCCTACGAGCAGTACTTC.

A single count supports this clonotype. The rearrangement uses TRBV10-3 and TRBJ1-3, with D unclear. Germline CDR1 reads ENHRY; CDR2 reads SYGVKD. Trimming took 11 bases from V and 0 from J, leaving 14 bases between them. CDR3 length: 14 residues. DNA of the CDR3: TGTGCCTCCTCCGGCGAAAGCTCTGGAAACACCATATATTTT. It translates to CASSGESSGNTIYF.

The rearrangement uses TRBV11-2 and TRBJ2-1; D is perhaps TRBD2 (6 bases). The V gene's germline CDR1 is SGHAT and CDR2 FQNNGV. Trimming shortened V by 5 bases and J by 1 base, and 15 bases separated the two germline ends. This CDR3 comprises 16 residues. The CDR3, as DNA: TGTGCCAGCAGCATCCAAGCGGGCCAATCCTACAATGAGCAGTTCTTC. Residues: CASSIQAGQSYNEQFF.

V gene TRBV7-2 combines with J gene TRBJ2-2; D unresolved. Germline CDR1 and CDR2: SGHTA and FQGNSA. The CDR3 spans 16 residues. The V and J ends lost 1 base and 1 base respectively, with 10 bases between them. As DNA, the CDR3 is TGTGCCAGCAGCTTAGTTGCCGGATGGAACACCGGGGAGCTGTTTTTT. Protein product: CASSLVAGWNTGELFF.